Following are 23 T cell receptor beta chains from one sample sequenced in a study of OX40 agonist ivuxolimab in advanced cancers. Clones were sequenced by immunoSEQ multiplex PCR, and TCRdb holds only the in-frame ones, with some missing. Of 50,000 to 70,000 clones in the sample, 84% were seen once. Sequenced material: CD4+ or CD8+ T cells sorted from blood, taken in a trial of the OX40 agonist ivuxolimab. Receptors were obtained from an adult with an advanced solid tumor such as melanoma, head and neck, liver or kidney cancer.

The chain employs TRBV21-1 and TRBJ2-3. TRBV21-1 is reported as a pseudogene. The CDR3 totals 17 residues. CDR3 sequence: CASSKNPSAAPQYTQYF. In DNA, the CDR3 is TGTGCCAGCAGCAAGAACCCCTCGGCAGCACCTCAATATACGCAGTATTTT.

The chain couples TRBV5-4 to TRBJ1-3; D not resolved. This CDR3 is 15 amino acids long. With 4 bases removed from V and 1 base from J, the gap between germline ends came to 12 bases. Germline V gives CDR1 SGHNT, CDR2 YYREEE (reference sequence). For the CDR3, the DNA is TGTGCCAGCAGCCAACAAGCGGGGTCTGGAAACACCATATATTTT. This gives the protein CASSQQAGSGNTIYF.

This clone was picked up one time. The chain recombines TRBV7-6 with TRBJ2-7; TRBD1 matches at 8 bases. The germline V gene has CDR1 SGHVS and CDR2 FNYEAQ. This CDR3 contains 14 residues. With 5 bases clipped from V and 3 bases from J, the junction kept 6 bases outside the gene matches. CDR3: CASSTTGVGYEQYF. The CDR3 DNA sequence: TGTGCCAGCAGCACGACAGGGGTGGGCTACGAGCAGTACTTC. The whole variable domain, remainder taken from reference TRBV7-6 and TRBJ2-7, is GAGVSQSPRYKVTKRGQDVALRCDPISGHVSLYWYRQALGQGPEFLTYFNYEAQQDKSGLPNDRFSAERPEGSISTLTIQRTEQRDSAMYRCASSTTGVGYEQYFGPGTRLTVT.

J is TRBJ2-1 and V is TRBV6-4; TRBD2 aligns across 13 bases. V was clipped by 6 bases and J by 4 bases; unmatched bases: 3. The CDR3 length is 15 residues. Germline loops: CDR1 MRHNA, CDR2 SNTAGT. The CDR3 spells CASRRLAGGYNEQFF. CDR3 DNA: TGTGCCAGCAGACGACTAGCGGGAGGATACAATGAGCAGTTCTTC.

This rearrangement joins TRBV9 to TRBJ2-1; no firm D call. Germline V lookup: CDR1 SGDLS, CDR2 YYNGEE. V gave up 0 bases and J gave up 7 bases, with 8 bases separating them. CDR3 length: 13 amino acids. The CDR3 nucleotides read TGTGCCAGCAGCGTAGTTTCGGGTAATGAGCAGTTCTTC. It translates to CASSVVSGNEQFF.

The chain carries TRBV28 and TRBJ2-7; D is uncertain. Germline V gene lookup returns CDR1 MDHEN and CDR2 SYDVKM. The CDR3 spans 12 residues. V lost 2 bases, J lost 3 bases, and 5 bases lay in between. This CDR3 is CASSLPLYEQYF. CDR3 DNA: TGTGCCAGCAGTTTACCGCTCTACGAGCAGTACTTC.

This chain connects TRBV5-6 to TRBJ2-2, with D possibly matching TRBD2 (6 bases). V was clipped by 1 base and J by 5 bases, with 15 bases between them. Germline loops: CDR1 SGHDT, CDR2 YYEEEE. The CDR3 runs 16 residues. Here the CDR3 reads CASSLRAGGRTGELFF. CDR3 DNA: TGTGCCAGCAGCTTGAGAGCGGGTGGGCGTACCGGGGAGCTGTTTTTT.

Concerning this clone: One end of the junction does not line up with germline, which may come from a read error. The J gene is TRBJ2-5, the V gene TRBV5-4; 13 nucleotides match TRBD2. The CDR3 spans 16 residues. Germline V lookup: CDR1 SGHNT, CDR2 YYREEE (reference sequence). The CDR3 reads CVSSRTSGRGSETQYF. CDR3 coding DNA: TGTGTCAGCAGCAGGACTAGCGGGAGAGGTAGTGAGACCCAGTACTTC.

This chain connects TRBV5-5 to TRBJ2-7, with D possibly matching TRBD2 (6 bases). Deletions cut 3 bases from V and 4 bases from J, with 23 bases between. Germline lookup yields CDR1 SGHKS and CDR2 YYEKEE (reference sequence). This CDR3 comprises 17 residues. CDR3 loop: CASSWSNPGTSKYEQYF. CDR3 sequence (DNA): TGTGCCAGCAGCTGGAGTAACCCTGGGACTTCGAAGTACGAGCAGTACTTC. The full variable domain, rest sourced from reference TRBV5-5 and TRBJ2-7, is DAGVTQSPTHLIKTRGQQVTLRCSPISGHKSVSWYQQVLGQGPQFIFQYYEKEERGRGNFPDRFSARQFPNYSSELNVNALLLGDSALYLCASSWSNPGTSKYEQYFGPGTRLTVT.

The chain is built from TRBV19 and TRBJ1-2, with TRBD1 matching over 8 bases. The V segment lost 5 bases and the J segment 5 bases; nucleotides outside the gene matches: 4. Germline V gene data show CDR1 as LNHDA and CDR2 as SQIVND (reference sequence). The CDR3 contains 13 residues. DNA of the CDR3: TGTGCCAGTAGTGTGGACAGGGATTATGGCTACACCTTC. The encoded protein is CASSVDRDYGYTF.

J is TRBJ2-5 and V is TRBV19, with D unresolved. V was pared by 3 bases and J by 3 bases, with 8 bases between. Germline CDR1 LNHDA, CDR2 SQIVND (reference sequence). The CDR3 runs 13 residues. The CDR3 nucleotides read TGTGCCAGTAGTATTTCCGGTAAAGAGACCCAGTACTTC. This translates into CASSISGKETQYF.

V is TRBV11-2 and J is TRBJ2-7; 8 bases match TRBD2. With V trimmed by 2 bases and J by 5 bases, 8 bases remained unmatched. The germline gives CDR1 SGHAT, CDR2 FQNNGV. The CDR3 totals 15 residues. The CDR3 region has the DNA TGTGCCAGCAGCTTATACCCGGGAGGGCCCGACGAGCAGTACTTC. As protein: CASSLYPGGPDEQYF.

This clone was observed many times. The chain carries TRBV30 and TRBJ1-5, with D maybe TRBD1 (6 bases). From germline, CDR1 is GTSNPN and CDR2 SVGIG (reference sequence). CDR3 length equals 13 residues. V lost 8 bases and J lost 4, with 15 bases in between. The CDR3 protein is CALQDSFNQPQHF. The CDR3 nucleotides read TGTGCCCTACAGGACAGTTTTAATCAGCCCCAGCATTTT. Drawing the rest from reference TRBV30 and TRBJ1-5, the complete variable domain is SQTIHQWPATLVQPVGSPLSLECTVEGTSNPNLYWYRQAAGRGLQLLFYSVGIGQISSEVPQNLSASRPQDRQFILSSKKLLLSDSGFYLCALQDSFNQPQHFGDGTRLSIL.

This rearrangement joins TRBV5-4 to TRBJ1-2; D gene unclear. CDR1 and CDR2 from the germline V gene are SGHNT and YYREEE (reference sequence). Trimming stripped 2 bases from V and 5 bases from J, with 13 bases between. The CDR3 is 14 residues long. The CDR3 DNA sequence: TGTGCCAGCAGCTTCTACGGCCTGGGGTATGGCTACACCTTC. Translating it yields CASSFYGLGYGYTF.

This clone was counted a few times. The chain joins TRBV18 to TRBJ2-5; the D gene could be TRBD1 or TRBD2 (5 bases each). CDR1 and CDR2 from the germline V gene are KGHSH and LQKENI. Trimming removed 3 bases at V and 5 bases at J, with 16 bases between. The CDR3 totals 15 residues. The CDR3 DNA reads as TGTGCCAGCTCACCTAGCCAGGGACCTGGGGAGACCCAGTACTTC. The encoded protein is CASSPSQGPGETQYF.

The chain recombines TRBV6-5 with TRBJ1-2; D uncertain. The CDR3 runs 14 residues. Germline CDR1 is MNHEY and CDR2 is SVGAGI. Trimming shortened V by 7 bases and J by 2 bases, and 14 bases separated the two germline ends. The DNA of the CDR3 is TGTGCCAGCACCAACGGGATAGAAAACTATGGCTACACCTTC. This codes for CASTNGIENYGYTF.

This clone was recorded many times. The chain joins TRBV28 to TRBJ1-5, with D uncertain. This CDR3 has 15 amino acids. Germline V lookup: CDR1 MDHEN, CDR2 SYDVKM. V lost 10 bases and J lost 4, with 20 bases in between. The chain's CDR3 is CATKEGGILNQPQHF. In DNA form, the CDR3 reads TGTGCCACCAAGGAGGGAGGGATCTTGAATCAGCCCCAGCATTTT.

This clone was observed a single time. The V call is TRBV28, the J call TRBJ2-5, with D maybe TRBD1 (6 bases). TRBJ2-7 explains the end of the DNA better; the J call may be wrong. Per germline, CDR1 MDHEN and CDR2 SYDVKM. This CDR3 comprises 15 residues. The DNA of the CDR3 is TGTGCCAGCAGTCCGGACAGAGCAATGAATTACGAGCAGTACTTC. Its protein is CASSPDRAMNYEQYF.

This chain uses TRBV28 with TRBJ2-2; 8 positions agree with TRBD1. Germline values: CDR1 MDHEN, CDR2 SYDVKM. The CDR3 is made up of 16 amino acids. V gave up 3 bases and J gave up 5 bases; unmatched junction bases: 8. CDR3 nucleotides: TGTGCCAGCAGTTTGATAGGACAGGGATCGACCGGGGAGCTGTTTTTT. Protein: CASSLIGQGSTGELFF.

Judged by abundance, this clone is large (0.1 to 1%). The chain recombines TRBV29-1 with TRBJ2-5, with 8 bases fitting TRBD1. This CDR3 is built from 15 residues. V lost 0 bases to trimming and J lost 8 bases; unmatched junction nucleotides: 11. Germline V gives CDR1 SQVTM, CDR2 ANQGSEA. The CDR3: CSVEDGRGRTETQYF. CDR3 in DNA: TGCAGCGTTGAAGATGGCAGGGGGCGAACCGAAACCCAGTACTTC.

The V gene is TRBV12-5, the J gene TRBJ2-2; D ambiguous. V shed 5 bases and J shed 1 base, with 5 bases lying between them. From germline, CDR1 is LGHNT and CDR2 FRNRAP. The CDR3 runs to 13 residues. The CDR3 coding sequence is TGTGCTAGTGGTACTTTGAACACCGGGGAGCTGTTTTTT. Translated: CASGTLNTGELFF.

A single count supports this clone. The chain combines TRBV7-8 with TRBJ2-2; 8 bases match TRBD2. The CDR3 covers 14 residues. Trimming at V came to 5 bases and at J to 4 bases, leaving 3 bases not matched to a gene. Germline V lookup: CDR1 SGHVS, CDR2 FQNEAQ. For the CDR3, the DNA is TGTGCCAGCAGCGCGAGCGGGGGCACCGGGGAGCTGTTTTTT. Its protein product is CASSASGGTGELFF.

The chain links TRBV5-4 to TRBJ2-5, with TRBD2 identical over 12 bases. V lost 4 bases, J lost 4 bases, and 2 bases stayed unmatched. This CDR3 has 14 amino acids. The germline V gene encodes CDR1 SGHNT and CDR2 YYREEE (reference sequence). The CDR3 spells CASSPGLAGETQYF. CDR3 DNA sequence: TGTGCCAGCAGCCCGGGACTAGCGGGAGAGACCCAGTACTTC. The full variable domain, rest sourced from reference TRBV5-4 and TRBJ2-5, is ETGVTQSPTHLIKTRGQQVTLRCSSQSGHNTVSWYQQALGQGPQFIFQYYREEENGRGNFPPRFSGLQFPNYSSELNVNALELDDSALYLCASSPGLAGETQYFGPGTRLLVL.